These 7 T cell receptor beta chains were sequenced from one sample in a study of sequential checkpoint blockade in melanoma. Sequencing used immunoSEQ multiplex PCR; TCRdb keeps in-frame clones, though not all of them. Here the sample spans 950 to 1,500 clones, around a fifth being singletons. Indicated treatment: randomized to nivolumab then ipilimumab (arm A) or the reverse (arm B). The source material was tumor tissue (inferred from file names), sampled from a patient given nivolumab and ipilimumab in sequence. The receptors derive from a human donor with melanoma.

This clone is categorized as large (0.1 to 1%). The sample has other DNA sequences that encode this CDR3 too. For the CDR3, the DNA is TGTGCCAGCAGACCACAGGGGGAAGTAGACTATGGCTACACCTTC. Amino acids: CASRPQGEVDYGYTF. This chain connects TRBV6-8 to TRBJ1-2; 8 bases are a match to TRBD1. Germline V gene sequence: CDR1 MNHGY, CDR2 SAAAGT. The CDR3 contains 15 residues. V shed 6 bases and J 3 bases; nucleotides not matched to a gene: 9.

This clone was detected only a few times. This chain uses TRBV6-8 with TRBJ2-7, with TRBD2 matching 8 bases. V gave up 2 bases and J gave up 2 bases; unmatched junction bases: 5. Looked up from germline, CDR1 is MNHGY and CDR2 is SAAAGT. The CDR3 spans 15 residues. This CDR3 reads CASSYEASGPYEQYF. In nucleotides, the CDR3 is TGTGCCAGCAGTTACGAGGCTAGCGGGCCCTACGAGCAGTACTTC.

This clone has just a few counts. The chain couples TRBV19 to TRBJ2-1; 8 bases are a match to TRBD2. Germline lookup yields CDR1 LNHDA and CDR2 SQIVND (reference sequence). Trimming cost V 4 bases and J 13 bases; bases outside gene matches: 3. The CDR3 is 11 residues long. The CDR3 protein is CASSTGTSQFF. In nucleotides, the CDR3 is TGTGCCAGTAGTACCGGGACTAGTCAGTTCTTC.

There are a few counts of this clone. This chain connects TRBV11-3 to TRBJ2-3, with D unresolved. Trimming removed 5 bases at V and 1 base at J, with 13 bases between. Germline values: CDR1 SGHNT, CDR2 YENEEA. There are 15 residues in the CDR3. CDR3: CASSATQSGTDTQYF. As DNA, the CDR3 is TGTGCCAGCAGCGCGACCCAATCGGGCACAGATACGCAGTATTTT.

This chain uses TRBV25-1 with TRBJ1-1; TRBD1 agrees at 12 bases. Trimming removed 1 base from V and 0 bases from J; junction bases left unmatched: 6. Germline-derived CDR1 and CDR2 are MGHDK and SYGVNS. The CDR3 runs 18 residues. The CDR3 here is CASSEFGTGGWMNTEAFF. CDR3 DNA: TGTGCCAGCAGTGAATTCGGGACAGGGGGCTGGATGAACACTGAAGCTTTCTTT.

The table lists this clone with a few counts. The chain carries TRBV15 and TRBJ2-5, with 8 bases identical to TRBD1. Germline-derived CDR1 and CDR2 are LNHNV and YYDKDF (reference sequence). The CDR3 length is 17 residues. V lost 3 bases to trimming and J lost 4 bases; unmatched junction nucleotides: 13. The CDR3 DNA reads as TGTGCCACCAGCAGGGGCTTCGGACAGGGTTGGGGAGAGACCCAGTACTTC. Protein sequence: CATSRGFGQGWGETQYF.

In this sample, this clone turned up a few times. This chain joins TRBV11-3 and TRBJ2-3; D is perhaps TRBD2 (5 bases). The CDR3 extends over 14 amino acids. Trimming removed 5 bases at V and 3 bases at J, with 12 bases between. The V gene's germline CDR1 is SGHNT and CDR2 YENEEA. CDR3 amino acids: CASSPTSGTDTQYF. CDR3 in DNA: TGTGCCAGCAGCCCTACCTCGGGGACAGATACGCAGTATTTT.